The 22 T cell receptor beta chains given below trace back to one sample, sequenced in a study of blood T cell repertoires in COVID-19. The assay was immunoSEQ multiplex PCR, and TCRdb's table has in-frame clones only and misses some. The sample shows around 320,000 clones, about 90% of them seen only once. The sequenced material came from PBMCs or T cells enriched from blood (not recorded which). The origin of the receptors is a woman aged 18-30 years with acute COVID-19.

This chain joins TRBV10-3 and TRBJ2-7, with 9 bases identical to TRBD2. CDR1 ENHRY and CDR2 SYGVKD come from the germline V gene. This CDR3 contains 15 residues. V trimming: 10 bases; J trimming: 2 bases; junction bases outside the gene matches: 12. This CDR3 reads CATRSTSGLTYEQYF. The CDR3 nucleotides read TGTGCCACCCGTTCTACTAGCGGGCTGACCTACGAGCAGTACTTC.

This chain joins TRBV6-5 and TRBJ1-3; D is unclear. This CDR3 contains 15 residues. Germline lookup yields CDR1 MNHEY and CDR2 SVGAGI. V lost 7 bases and J lost 0, with 13 bases in between. The DNA of the CDR3 is TGTGCCAGCAAACCGACACCCAACTCTGGAAACACCATATATTTT. This translates into CASKPTPNSGNTIYF.

This rearrangement joins TRBV15 to TRBJ2-3, with 8 bases aligning to TRBD2. The CDR3 is 15 amino acids. The J segment lost 1 base and the V segment lost 3 bases, leaving 3 bases of the junction unmatched. CDR1 and CDR2 (germline): LNHNV, YYDKDF (reference sequence). As DNA, the CDR3 is TGTGCCACCAGCAGGCCGGGAGGGGGCACAGATACGCAGTATTTT. Amino acid sequence: CATSRPGGGTDTQYF.

In this sample, this clone turned up once. V gene TRBV6-5 combines with J gene TRBJ2-2; the D gene is possibly TRBD2 (5 bases). CDR1 is MNHEY and CDR2 is SVGAGI in the germline V gene. The CDR3 runs to 14 residues. V dropped 2 bases and J dropped 3 bases, with 7 bases sitting between them. CDR3 in amino acids: CASSYEGHTGELFF. The CDR3 DNA is TGTGCCAGCAGTTACGAGGGTCACACCGGGGAGCTGTTTTTT.

This clone was detected only once. One end of the junction is discordant with germline, which a read error may explain. J is TRBJ1-2 and V is TRBV3-1 (or the pseudogene TRBV3-2); D perhaps matches TRBD1 (5 bases). The CDR3 totals 15 residues. Germline V gene lookup returns CDR1 LGHDT and CDR2 YNNKEL (reference sequence). In nucleotides, the CDR3 is TGTGCCAGCAGTCAAGCGGGAGGGGCTAACTATGGCTACACCTTC. Its translation: CASSQAGGANYGYTF.

The chain carries TRBV19 and TRBJ2-1; possibly TRBD1 for D (5 bases). CDR1 and CDR2 from the germline V gene are LNHDA and SQIVND (reference sequence). Trimming cost V 3 bases and J 4 bases, with 16 bases left between them. This CDR3 has 16 amino acids. CDR3 in amino acids: CASSIGAAGYYNEQFF. In nucleotides, the CDR3 is TGTGCCAGTAGTATTGGGGCCGCCGGATATTACAATGAGCAGTTCTTC. Supplemented by reference TRBV19 and TRBJ2-1, the full variable domain reads DGGITQSPKYLFRKEGQNVTLSCEQNLNHDAMYWYRQDPGQGLRLIYYSQIVNDFQKGDIAEGYSVSREKKESFPLTVTSAQKNPTAFYLCASSIGAAGYYNEQFFGPGTRLTVL.

The chain links TRBV12-5 to TRBJ2-7; TRBD1 is a possible D gene (6 bases). Germline-derived CDR1 and CDR2 are LGHNT and FRNRAP. Trimming stripped 5 bases from V and 6 bases from J, with 17 bases between. The CDR3 is 14 residues long. DNA of the CDR3: TGTGCTAGTGGTCCCTCAACAGGGTTAGGCGAGCAGTACTTC. Translating it yields CASGPSTGLGEQYF.

The chain combines TRBV28 with TRBJ1-4; weak D call: TRBD1 (5 bases). With 5 bases removed from V and 5 bases from J, the gap between germline ends came to 15 bases. Germline V gene sequence: CDR1 MDHEN, CDR2 SYDVKM. The CDR3 spans 15 residues. CDR3 coding DNA: TGTGCCAGCAGTACATCCGGGAGGGGAAATGAAAAACTGTTTTTT. This encodes CASSTSGRGNEKLFF.

Written as DNA, the CDR3 is TGTGCCAGCAGTTCTCCGCAGAAGGGGCCCTACGAGCAGTACTTC. This translates into CASSSPQKGPYEQYF. The chain combines TRBV27 with TRBJ2-7; tentatively, D is TRBD1 (5 bases). The V end lost 4 bases, the J end lost 2 bases, and 15 bases lay between the germline ends. There are 15 residues in the CDR3. From germline, CDR1 is MNHEY and CDR2 SMNVEV (reference sequence).

The chain links TRBV14 to TRBJ1-1, with a possible D match to TRBD1 (5 bases). Germline CDR1 SGHDN, CDR2 FVKESK. Trimming pared 6 bases from V and 6 bases from J, leaving 17 bases between. The CDR3 has 14 residues. CDR3 nucleotides: TGTGCCAGCAGTCCCAGGGCCCCCGGCGCTGAAGCTTTCTTT. Translating gives CASSPRAPGAEAFF.

The V and J genes are TRBV7-3 and TRBJ1-4, with a possible D match to TRBD1 (6 bases). This CDR3 has 16 residues. Per germline, CDR1 SGHTA and CDR2 FQGTGA. V was cut by 11 bases and J by 0 bases, with 19 bases left in between. CDR3 residues: CAGTQGYNTTNEKLFF. CDR3 coding DNA: TGTGCCGGAACACAGGGCTACAATACAACTAATGAAAAACTGTTTTTT.

This chain uses TRBV2 with TRBJ1-2, with D hard to call. V was shortened by 1 base and J by 3 bases, with 6 bases between the two germline ends. The CDR3 totals 13 residues. In germline, CDR1 is SNHLY, CDR2 FYNNEI. Here the CDR3 DNA reads TGTGCCAGCAGTGAAGACATCGACTATGGCTACACCTTC. It codes for CASSEDIDYGYTF. The full variable domain, its missing parts supplied by reference TRBV2 and TRBJ1-2, is EPEVTQTPSHQVTQMGQEVILRCVPISNHLYFYWYRQILGQKVEFLVSFYNNEISEKSEIFDDQFSVERPDGSNFTLKIRSTKLEDSAMYFCASSEDIDYGYTFGSGTRLTVV.

This clone appeared once. CDR3 loop: CASSSSLGQQNTEAFF. The CDR3 nucleotides are TGTGCCAGCAGTTCGTCTCTAGGACAACAGAACACTGAAGCTTTCTTT. The V gene is TRBV28, the J gene TRBJ1-1; tentatively, D is TRBD1 (5 bases). With 4 bases removed from V and 1 base from J, the gap between germline ends came to 16 bases. Per germline, CDR1 MDHEN and CDR2 SYDVKM. This CDR3 comprises 16 residues.

A note on this clone: Other DNA sequences in this sample translate to the same CDR3. The rearrangement uses TRBV6-5 and TRBJ1-2, with 9 bases matching TRBD1. CDR3 size: 14 residues. Germline V gene data show CDR1 as MNHEY and CDR2 as SVGAGI. V was pared by 0 bases and J by 4 bases, with 0 bases of the junction left unmatched. DNA of the CDR3: TGTGCCAGCAGTTACTCGACAGGGGGCTATGGCTACACCTTC. This translates into CASSYSTGGYGYTF.

This clone was detected a few times. The rearrangement joins TRBV7-2 to TRBJ2-7; TRBD2 matches 8 bases. This CDR3 region has 14 residues. The V gene end was trimmed by 1 base and the J gene end by 2 bases; junction bases not matched to a gene: 1. Germline V gene lookup returns CDR1 SGHTA and CDR2 FQGNSA. CDR3 nucleotides: TGTGCCAGCAGCTTAGATAGCGGGGCCTACGAGCAGTACTTC. This codes for CASSLDSGAYEQYF.

The V and J genes are TRBV18 and TRBJ1-2; D uncertain. CDR1 and CDR2 from the germline V gene are KGHSH and LQKENI. V dropped 6 bases and J dropped 2 bases, with 22 bases sitting between them. The CDR3 has 17 residues. The CDR3 nucleotides are TGTGCCAGCTCCCCGATAGGATCCGGGTCGACCAACTATGGCTACACCTTC. Amino acids: CASSPIGSGSTNYGYTF.

The chain links TRBV5-1 to TRBJ1-1; 9 nucleotides match TRBD1. This CDR3 contains 15 residues. The germline CDR1 and CDR2 sequences are SGHRS and YFSETQ. V gave up 2 bases and J gave up 5 bases; unmatched junction bases: 7. CDR3 sequence: CASSLNRGRGTEAFF. The DNA of the CDR3 is TGCGCCAGCAGCTTAAACAGGGGGCGAGGGACTGAAGCTTTCTTT.

This clone came up once. This rearrangement joins TRBV11-3 to TRBJ2-1; 8 bases are shared with TRBD2. The length of the CDR3 is 18 residues. Per germline, CDR1 SGHNT and CDR2 YENEEA. V lost 0 bases, J lost 3 bases, and 10 bases stayed unmatched. CDR3 protein: CASSLDFSSGSLYNEQFF. For the CDR3, the DNA is TGTGCCAGCAGCTTAGATTTTTCCAGCGGGAGTCTCTACAATGAGCAGTTCTTC.

J is TRBJ2-1 and V is TRBV27; 12 positions match TRBD2. V trimming: 2 bases; J trimming: 3 bases; junction bases outside the gene matches: 14. The CDR3 is made up of 20 amino acids. Germline CDR1 and CDR2: MNHEY and SMNVEV (reference sequence). The CDR3: CASSLRLRLAGGPSYNEQFF. The CDR3 coding sequence is TGTGCCAGCAGTTTACGCCTTCGTCTAGCGGGAGGGCCGAGCTACAATGAGCAGTTCTTC.

The V gene is TRBV19, the J gene TRBJ1-2; TRBD1 aligns across 8 bases. The CDR3 has 15 amino acids. CDR1 is LNHDA, CDR2 SQIVND, per germline (reference sequence). Germline trimming cut 0 bases from V and 3 bases from J; bases unmatched to any gene: 3. The DNA of the CDR3 is TGTGCCAGTAGTATAGATCAGGGGGCCCACTATGGCTACACCTTC. Protein product: CASSIDQGAHYGYTF.

V usage is TRBV19 and J usage is TRBJ1-1; 9 bases map to TRBD1. Unmatched junction bases numbered 7, after V lost 5 bases and J lost 0 bases. CDR1 is LNHDA, CDR2 SQIVND, per germline (reference sequence). CDR3 size: 16 residues. In nucleotides, the CDR3 is TGTGCCAGTAGTGTTCAACAGGGGGCGATGAACACTGAAGCTTTCTTT. It specifies CASSVQQGAMNTEAFF.

This chain links TRBV21-1 with TRBJ2-1; the table assigns TRBD1, which was not confirmed against the DNA. TRBV21-1 is recorded as a pseudogene. CDR3 length: 13 amino acids. CDR3 nucleotide sequence: TGTGCCAGAAGGACAGGGGGCTATAATGAGCAGTTCTTC. Translating gives CARRTGGYNEQFF.